This T cell receptor (beta chain) was observed in a study of blood T cell repertoires in COVID-19. Overall study context: PBMCs, B-cell-depleted T cells, or T cells were the source of the cDNA or gDNA that made up the material.

Per germline, CDR1 SGHKS and CDR2 YYEKEE (reference sequence). The length of the CDR3 is 17 residues. V was cut by 6 bases and J by 4 bases, with 25 bases left in between. Original handling: Counts of nucleated cells, estimated from reference gene primer amplification, were obtained. The assay was immunoSEQ multiplex PCR, and TCRdb's table has in-frame clones only and misses some. That table furnishes V, J and clone size, whereas the DNA furnished D and trimming. The table records 150,000 to 200,000 clones, 86% of them present only once. This TCR was recovered from a man between 18 and 29 years old with acute or convalescent COVID-19. The sequenced material came from peripheral blood. V is TRBV5-5 and J is TRBJ1-2; a possible D gene is TRBD1 (6 bases). CDR3 DNA sequence: TGTGCCAGCACCTTTCGGGAGGGGATAGGGGGAGTCTATGGCTACACCTTC. Translated, it gives CASTFREGIGGVYGYTF.